These 11 T cell receptor beta chains originate from one sample sequenced in a study of response to subunit inactivated influenza vaccine. MiXCR, run by TCRdb on the RT-PCR reads, gives a single entry per CDR3 protein. Among more than 400,000 distinct CDR3 sequences listed, 7.2% were seen once. The sample here was PBMCs from blood, taken roughly 24 months after vaccination. The receptors were gathered from a man between 50 and 70 years old who received an inactivated influenza vaccine.

This clonotype was picked up a small number of times. Here the CDR3 reads CASSAPGQSNQPQHF. CDR3 bases: TGTGCCAGCAGCGCTCCGGGACAGTCCAATCAGCCCCAGCATTTT. The J gene is TRBJ1-5, the V gene TRBV7-9; the match to TRBD1 covers 7 bases. The CDR3 has 15 residues. CDR1 and CDR2 from the germline V gene are SEHNR and FQNEAQ (reference sequence). J was trimmed by 3 bases and V by 5 bases; bases with no gene match: 7.

The CDR3 DNA reads as TGTGCCAGCAGCCCACCAGAGGGCCAAGAGACCCAGTACTTC. Residues: CASSPPEGQETQYF. The V gene is TRBV3-1, the J gene TRBJ2-5; a weak D match, TRBD2 (5 bases). V dropped 4 bases and J dropped 1 base, with 10 bases sitting between them. Per the germline V gene, CDR1 is LGHDT and CDR2 is YNNKEL (reference sequence). This CDR3 spans 14 amino acids.

The chain joins TRBV7-2 to TRBJ2-3; D unclear. The CDR3 covers 13 residues. With 5 bases removed from V and 4 bases from J, the gap between germline ends came to 10 bases. Germline V gene lookup returns CDR1 SGHTA and CDR2 FQGNSA. CDR3 loop: CASSPDPPDTQYF. In DNA form, the CDR3 reads TGTGCCAGCAGCCCGGACCCGCCAGATACGCAGTATTTT.

The chain joins TRBV20-1 to TRBJ2-5, with D perhaps matching TRBD1 or TRBD2 (6 bases each). The CDR3 runs 16 residues. CDR1 is DFQATT, CDR2 SNEGSKA, per germline (reference sequence). V lost 6 bases to trimming and J lost 5 bases, with 25 bases between them. The chain's CDR3 is CSARDGRLGGGETQYF. DNA of the CDR3: TGCAGTGCCCGGGATGGGCGTTTAGGGGGAGGCGAGACCCAGTACTTC.

The chain uses TRBV5-1 and TRBJ2-7; 7 bases agree with TRBD1. Germline CDR1 is SGHRS and CDR2 is YFSETQ. After removal of 0 bases from V and 0 bases from J, the junction contained 6 bases not matched to a gene. The CDR3 length is 16 residues. DNA of the CDR3: TGCGCCAGCAGCTTGGATGCCGGGACAGCCTCCTACGAGCAGTACTTC. Encoded protein: CASSLDAGTASYEQYF.

In this sample, this clonotype turned up a few times. The chain combines TRBV20-1 with TRBJ1-2; D is unresolved. Germline V gene data show CDR1 as DFQATT and CDR2 as SNEGSKA (reference sequence). Trimming cost V 2 bases and J 6 bases, with 10 bases left between them. The CDR3 spans 12 residues. The CDR3 DNA reads as TGCAGTGCTAGACCTCTGACGGATGGCTACACCTTC. Protein product: CSARPLTDGYTF.

This clonotype occurred many times. The chain couples TRBV5-1 to TRBJ2-2, with TRBD2 as a possible D gene (6 bases). Trimming removed 1 base from V and 3 bases from J, with 16 bases in between. The CDR3 has 17 residues. Germline-derived CDR1 and CDR2 are SGHRS and YFSETQ. The CDR3 spells CASSLLPSGEYTGELFF. The CDR3 bases are TGCGCCAGCAGCTTGTTGCCTTCGGGGGAGTACACCGGGGAGCTGTTTTTT. Supplemented by reference TRBV5-1 and TRBJ2-2, the full variable domain reads KAGVTQTPRYLIKTRGQQVTLSCSPISGHRSVSWYQQTPGQGLQFLFEYFSETQRNKGNFPGRFSGRQFSNSRSEMNVSTLELGDSALYLCASSLLPSGEYTGELFFGEGSRLTVL.

The table lists this clonotype with a few counts. The chain links TRBV20-1 to TRBJ1-2, with TRBD1 matching 7 bases. CDR3 length: 13 residues. Germline V gene data show CDR1 as DFQATT and CDR2 as SNEGSKA (reference sequence). Trimming removed 6 bases from V and 2 bases from J; junction bases left unmatched: 6. The CDR3 region is CSAWDSKNYGYTF. CDR3 DNA: TGCAGTGCGTGGGACAGCAAAAACTATGGCTACACCTTC.

This clonotype was seen a few times. The gene calls are TRBV29-1 and TRBJ2-3, with 10 bases fitting TRBD2. Germline-derived CDR1 and CDR2 are SQVTM and ANQGSEA. The length of the CDR3 is 14 residues. V shed 7 bases, J shed 4 bases, and the junction held 8 bases outside the gene matches. The CDR3 nucleotides read TGCAGCGGGGGGCCACTAGCGGGGTCAGATACGCAGTATTTT. Protein product: CSGGPLAGSDTQYF.

The chain carries TRBV5-6 and TRBJ2-3, with a tentative D call TRBD2 (6 bases). Germline loops: CDR1 SGHDT, CDR2 YYEEEE. The V end lost 0 bases, the J end lost 6 bases, and 14 bases lay between the germline ends. CDR3 size: 15 residues. The CDR3 loop is CASSLANHGGDTQYF. CDR3 nucleotides: TGTGCCAGCAGCTTGGCCAACCATGGGGGGGATACGCAGTATTTT.

This clonotype was seen repeatedly, ten times or more. The chain combines TRBV6-2 or TRBV6-3 with TRBJ1-1, with TRBD1 matching 7 bases. Germline loops: CDR1 MNHEY, CDR2 SVGEGT. V dropped 1 base and J dropped 4; count of bases not matched to a gene: 9. This CDR3 region has 16 residues. Written as DNA, the CDR3 is TGTGCCAGCAGTTACTGGGGACAGCGAGGGTTCACTGAAGCTTTCTTT. It translates to CASSYWGQRGFTEAFF.